This TCR beta chain stems from a study of graft-versus-host responses after intestinal transplantation. TCRdb's table, derived via immunoSEQ multiplex PCR, lists solely in-frame clones and lacks some. Of 95,000 to 110,000 clones listed, about 91% were seen once; the top ten hold less than 0.8%. A remark on this clone: The antigen remains undetermined.

The CDR3 is made up of 16 amino acids. Germline-derived CDR1 and CDR2 are SGHTS and YDEGEE. Between the trimmed V and J ends, which lost 0 bases and 0 bases, there was a span of 11 bases. The rearrangement uses TRBV5-8 and TRBJ2-3; weak D call: TRBD2 (6 bases). Sequencing was performed on unstimulated CD4+ T cells sorted from spleen or lymph node cells, taken before transplant. This TCR came from a human donor who was the organ donor for an intestinal transplant. Here the CDR3 reads CASSLVVAESTDTQYF. The DNA of the CDR3 is TGTGCCAGCAGCTTGGTAGTAGCGGAAAGCACAGATACGCAGTATTTT.